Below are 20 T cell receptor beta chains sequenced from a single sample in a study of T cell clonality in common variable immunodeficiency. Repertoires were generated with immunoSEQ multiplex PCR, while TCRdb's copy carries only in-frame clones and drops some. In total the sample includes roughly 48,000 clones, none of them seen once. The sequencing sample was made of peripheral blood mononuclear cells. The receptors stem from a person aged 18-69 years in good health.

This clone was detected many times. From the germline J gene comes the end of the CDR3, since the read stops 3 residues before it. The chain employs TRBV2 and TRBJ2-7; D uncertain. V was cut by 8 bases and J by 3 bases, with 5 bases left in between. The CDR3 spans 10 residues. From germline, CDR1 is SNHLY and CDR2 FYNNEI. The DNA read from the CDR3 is TGTGCCAGCCAAAACTACGAG. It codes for CASQNYE. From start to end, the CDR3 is CASQNYEQYF.

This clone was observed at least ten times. The CDR3 region is CSANHVGENEQFF. The part of the CDR3 DNA that was read is TGCAGTGCGAACCACGTCGGGGAAAATGAG. J is TRBJ2-1 and V is TRBV20-1, with a weak D call TRBD2 (5 bases). The read terminates 3 residues before the CDR3 end, so the remaining end is supplied by the germline J gene. Germline V gene sequence: CDR1 DFQATT, CDR2 SNEGSKA (reference sequence). The CDR3 covers 13 residues. V lost 6 bases, J lost 7 bases, and 16 bases lay in between.

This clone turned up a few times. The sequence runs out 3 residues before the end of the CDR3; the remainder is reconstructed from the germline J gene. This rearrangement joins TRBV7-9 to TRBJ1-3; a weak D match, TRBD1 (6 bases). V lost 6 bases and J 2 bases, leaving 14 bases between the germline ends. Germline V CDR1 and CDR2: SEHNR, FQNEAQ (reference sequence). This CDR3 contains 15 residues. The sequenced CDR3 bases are TGTGCCAGCAGTCGCAAAACAGGGACTGGAAACACC. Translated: CASSRKTGTGNT. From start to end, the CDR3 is CASSRKTGTGNTIYF.

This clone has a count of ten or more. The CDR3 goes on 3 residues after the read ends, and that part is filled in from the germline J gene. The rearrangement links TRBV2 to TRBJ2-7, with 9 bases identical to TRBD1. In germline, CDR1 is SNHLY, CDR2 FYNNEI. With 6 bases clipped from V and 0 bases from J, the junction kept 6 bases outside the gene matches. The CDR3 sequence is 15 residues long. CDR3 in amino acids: CASRAGQGNSYEQYF. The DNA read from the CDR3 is TGTGCCAGCAGGGCTGGACAGGGGAACTCCTACGAG.

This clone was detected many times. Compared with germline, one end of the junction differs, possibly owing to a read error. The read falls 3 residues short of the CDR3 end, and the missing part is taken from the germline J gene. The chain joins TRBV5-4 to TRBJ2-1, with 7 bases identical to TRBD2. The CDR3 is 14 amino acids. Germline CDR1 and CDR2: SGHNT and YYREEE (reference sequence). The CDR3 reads CASSSVAGVDEQFF. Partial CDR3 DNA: TGTGCTAGCAGCTCTGTAGCGGGTGTAGATGAG.

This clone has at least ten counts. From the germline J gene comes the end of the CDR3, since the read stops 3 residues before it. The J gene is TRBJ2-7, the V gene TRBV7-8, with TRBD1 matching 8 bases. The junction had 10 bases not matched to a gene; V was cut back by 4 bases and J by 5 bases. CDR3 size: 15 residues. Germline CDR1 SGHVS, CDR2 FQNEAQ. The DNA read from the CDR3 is TGTGCCAGCAGCTCTATGGACAGGGAGTTTCACGAG. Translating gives CASSSMDREFHE. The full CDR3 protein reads CASSSMDREFHEQYF.

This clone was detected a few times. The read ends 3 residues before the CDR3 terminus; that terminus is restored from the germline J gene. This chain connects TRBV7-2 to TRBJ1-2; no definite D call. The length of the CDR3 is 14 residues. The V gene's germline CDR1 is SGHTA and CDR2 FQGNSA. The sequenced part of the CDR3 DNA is TGTGCCAGCAGCTTGAGACTAACCACAGATACC. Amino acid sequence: CASSLRLTTDT. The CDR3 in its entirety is CASSLRLTTDTYTF.

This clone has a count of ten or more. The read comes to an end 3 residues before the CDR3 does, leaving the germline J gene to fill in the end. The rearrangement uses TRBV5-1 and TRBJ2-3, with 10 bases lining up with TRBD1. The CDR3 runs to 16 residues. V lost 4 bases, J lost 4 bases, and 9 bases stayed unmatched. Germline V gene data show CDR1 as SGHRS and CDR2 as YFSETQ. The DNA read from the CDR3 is TGCGCCAGCAGCCTGCAGGGACAGGGGCCCGCAGATACG. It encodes CASSLQGQGPADT. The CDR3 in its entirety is CASSLQGQGPADTQYF.

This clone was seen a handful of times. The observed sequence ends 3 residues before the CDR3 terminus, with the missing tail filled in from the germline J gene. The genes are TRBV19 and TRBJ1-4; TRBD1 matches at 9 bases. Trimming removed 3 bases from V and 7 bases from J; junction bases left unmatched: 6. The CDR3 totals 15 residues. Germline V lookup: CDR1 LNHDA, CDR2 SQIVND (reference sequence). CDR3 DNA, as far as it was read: TGTGCCAGTAGTATGGGGGACAGGGACGGTGAAAAA. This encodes CASSMGDRDGEK. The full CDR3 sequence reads CASSMGDRDGEKLFF.

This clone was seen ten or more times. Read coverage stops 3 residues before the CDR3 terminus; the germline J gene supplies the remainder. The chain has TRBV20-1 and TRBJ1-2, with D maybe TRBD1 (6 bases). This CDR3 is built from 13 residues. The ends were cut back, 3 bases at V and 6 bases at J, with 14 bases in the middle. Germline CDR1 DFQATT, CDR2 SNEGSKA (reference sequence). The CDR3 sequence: CSAREQGRNGYTF. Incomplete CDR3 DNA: TGCAGTGCTAGGGAACAGGGCAGAAATGGC.

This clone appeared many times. The CDR3 reads CASSYRGQLYEQYF. CDR3 bases read: TGTGCCAGCAGCTACCGCGGACAGCTCTACGAG. The genes are TRBV11-3 and TRBJ2-7; D possibly corresponds to TRBD1 (6 bases). The read terminates 3 residues ahead of where the CDR3 ends, so the germline J gene completes it. The CDR3 runs 14 residues. Between the trimmed V and J ends, which lost 4 bases and 3 bases, there was a span of 13 bases. Germline lookup yields CDR1 SGHNT and CDR2 YENEEA.

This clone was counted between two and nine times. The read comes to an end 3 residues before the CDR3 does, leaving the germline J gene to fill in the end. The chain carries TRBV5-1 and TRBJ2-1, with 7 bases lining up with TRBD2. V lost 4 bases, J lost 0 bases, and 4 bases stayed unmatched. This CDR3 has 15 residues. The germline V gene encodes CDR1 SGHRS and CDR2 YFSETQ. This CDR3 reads CASSIRDYSYNEQFF. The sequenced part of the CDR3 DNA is TGCGCCAGCAGCATCCGGGACTACTCCTACAATGAG.

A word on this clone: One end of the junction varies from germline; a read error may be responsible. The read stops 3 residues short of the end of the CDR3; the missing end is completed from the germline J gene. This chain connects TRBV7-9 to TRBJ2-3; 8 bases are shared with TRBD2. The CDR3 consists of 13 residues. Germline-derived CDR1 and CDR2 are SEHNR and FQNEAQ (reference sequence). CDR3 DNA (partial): TGTACCAGCAGCTTAGGGCGGGGGGAGACG. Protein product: CTSSLGRGET. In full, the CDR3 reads CTSSLGRGETQYF.

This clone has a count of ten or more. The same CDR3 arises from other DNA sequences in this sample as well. The CDR3 DNA, read in part, is TGTGCCAGCTCACCAGGGTACAGGGAAACAGATACG. Translating it yields CASSPGYRETDT. The full CDR3 protein reads CASSPGYRETDTQYF. This chain joins TRBV18 and TRBJ2-3; tentative D call: TRBD1 (6 bases). The read halts 3 residues ahead of the CDR3 end, with the missing end drawn from the germline J gene. In germline, CDR1 is KGHSH, CDR2 LQKENI. Trimming stripped 2 bases from V and 3 bases from J, with 12 bases between. CDR3 length: 15 amino acids.

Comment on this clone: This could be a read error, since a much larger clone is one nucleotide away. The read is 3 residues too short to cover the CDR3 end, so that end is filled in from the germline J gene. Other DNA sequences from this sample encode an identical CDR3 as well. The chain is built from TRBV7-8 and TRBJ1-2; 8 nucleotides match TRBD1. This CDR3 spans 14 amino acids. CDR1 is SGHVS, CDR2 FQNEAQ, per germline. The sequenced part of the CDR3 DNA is TGTGCCAGCAGGCAGGGGGCGGATAACTATGGA. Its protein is CASRQGADNYG. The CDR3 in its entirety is CASRQGADNYGYTF.

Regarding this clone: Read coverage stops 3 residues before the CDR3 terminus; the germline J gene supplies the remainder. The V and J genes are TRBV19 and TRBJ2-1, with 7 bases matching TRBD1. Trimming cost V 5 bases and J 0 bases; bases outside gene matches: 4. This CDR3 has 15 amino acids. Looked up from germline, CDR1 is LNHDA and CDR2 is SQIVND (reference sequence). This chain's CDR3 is CASSLQGSSYNEQFF. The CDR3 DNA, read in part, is TGTGCCAGTAGTCTACAGGGGAGCTCCTACAATGAG.

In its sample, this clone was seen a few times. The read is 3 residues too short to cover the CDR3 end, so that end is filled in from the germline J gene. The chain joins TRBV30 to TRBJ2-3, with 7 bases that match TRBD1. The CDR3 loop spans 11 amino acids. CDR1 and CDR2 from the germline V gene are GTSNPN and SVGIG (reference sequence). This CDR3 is CAWGQEEAQYF. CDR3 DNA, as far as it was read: TGTGCCTGGGGACAGGAGGAGGCG.

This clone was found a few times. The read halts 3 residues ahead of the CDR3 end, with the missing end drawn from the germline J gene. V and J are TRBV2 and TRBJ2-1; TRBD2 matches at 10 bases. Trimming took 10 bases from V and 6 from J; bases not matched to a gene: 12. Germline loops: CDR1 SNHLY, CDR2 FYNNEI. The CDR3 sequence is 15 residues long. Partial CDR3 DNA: TGTGCCACCGCAACTCTAGCGGGAGCCCCCAATGAG. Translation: CATATLAGAPNE. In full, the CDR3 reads CATATLAGAPNEQFF.

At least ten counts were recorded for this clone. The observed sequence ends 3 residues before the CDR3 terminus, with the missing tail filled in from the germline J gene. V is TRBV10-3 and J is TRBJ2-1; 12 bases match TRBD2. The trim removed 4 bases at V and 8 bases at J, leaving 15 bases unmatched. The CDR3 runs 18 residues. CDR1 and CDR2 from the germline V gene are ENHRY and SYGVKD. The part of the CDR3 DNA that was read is TGTGCCATCAGTGCGAGACTAGCGGGGGACCAACTCGGGGATGAG. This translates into CAISARLAGDQLGDE. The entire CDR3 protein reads CAISARLAGDQLGDEQFF.

This CDR3 is CASSLGDRATDTQYF. CDR3 bases read: TGCGCCAGCAGCCTGGGGGACAGGGCCACAGATACG. The chain carries TRBV5-1 and TRBJ2-3, with 9 bases fitting TRBD1. The sequenced fragment ends 3 residues before the CDR3 boundary, so the rest is inferred from the germline J gene. The CDR3 sequence is 15 residues long. Germline lookup yields CDR1 SGHRS and CDR2 YFSETQ. V gave up 4 bases and J gave up 2 bases; unmatched junction bases: 5.